What follows are 14 T cell receptor beta chains derived from one specimen sequenced in a study of type 1 and type 2 diabetes patients. PCR was run on genomic DNA. A primer set of 30 forward and 13 reverse primers amplified the CDR3. MiXCR, applied by TCRdb to the multiplex PCR reads, yields one record per CDR3 protein. The sample lists about 270,000 distinct CDR3 sequences, 40% to 50% occurring once. What was sequenced was peripheral blood mononuclear cells (PBMCs). The receptors were gathered from a man between 18 and 29 years old with type 2 diabetes.

Remarks on this clonotype: At one end the junction does not follow the germline gene, possibly because of a read error. V gene TRBV5-1 combines with J gene TRBJ1-1; 8 positions agree with TRBD1. CDR1 and CDR2 (germline): SGHRS, YFSETQ. This CDR3 is built from 11 residues. The CDR3 nucleotides read TGTGCCAGCCAGGGGGCGACTGAAGCTTTCTTT. It encodes CASQGATEAFF. Supplemented by reference TRBV5-1 and TRBJ1-1, the full variable domain reads KAGVTQTPRYLIKTRGQQVTLSCSPISGHRSVSWYQQTPGQGLQFLFEYFSETQRNKGNFPGRFSGRQFSNSRSEMNVSTLELGDSALYLCASQGATEAFFGQGTRLTVV.

In regard to this clonotype: Compared with germline, one end of the junction differs, possibly owing to a read error. The gene calls are TRBV6-6 and TRBJ2-1; D is unresolved. CDR1 is MNHNY, CDR2 SVGAGI, per germline (reference sequence). The CDR3 extends over 14 amino acids. CDR3 sequence reads: CATSGGTINNEQFF. As DNA, the CDR3 is TGTGCCACCAGTGGCGGAACTATAAACAATGAGCAGTTCTTC.

V gene TRBV2 combines with J gene TRBJ1-2, with D possibly TRBD1 on 6 matching bases. CDR1 is SNHLY, CDR2 FYNNEI, per germline. V lost 7 bases to trimming and J lost 3 bases, with 15 bases between them. This CDR3 has 14 amino acids. The CDR3 sequence is CASKRGGQDYGYTF. Here the CDR3 DNA reads TGTGCCAGCAAGAGGGGGGGGCAGGACTATGGCTACACCTTC.

This clonotype was picked up a small number of times. The V and J genes are TRBV10-2 and TRBJ2-7; D gene uncertain. Between the trimmed V and J ends, which lost 4 bases and 0 bases, there was a span of 7 bases. This CDR3 region has 13 residues. Looked up from germline, CDR1 is WSHSY and CDR2 is SAAADI. DNA of the CDR3: TGCGCCAGCAGTGTTCGCAACTCCTACGAGCAGTACTTC. Encoded protein: CASSVRNSYEQYF.

The chain joins TRBV27 to TRBJ2-3; D remains unclear. Per the germline V gene, CDR1 is MNHEY and CDR2 is SMNVEV (reference sequence). V was trimmed by 0 bases and J by 5 bases, leaving 9 bases between them. This CDR3 has 14 amino acids. Here the CDR3 DNA reads TGTGCCAGCAGTTTATCGCAGACTGGAGATACGCAGTATTTT. Amino acids: CASSLSQTGDTQYF.

The chain uses TRBV7-2 and TRBJ2-7, with D perhaps matching TRBD1 or TRBD2 (5 bases each). Germline assignment: CDR1 SGHTA and CDR2 FQGNSA. The ends were cut back, 5 bases at V and 2 bases at J, with 19 bases in the middle. The CDR3 is made up of 16 amino acids. CDR3 DNA: TGTGCCAGCAGCCCACAACTTACCGGGGCCACCTACGAGCAGTACTTC. The encoded protein is CASSPQLTGATYEQYF.

V is TRBV20-1 and J is TRBJ2-5; weak D call: TRBD2 (5 bases). V lost 6 bases and J 1 base, leaving 12 bases between the germline ends. This CDR3 spans 13 amino acids. CDR1 and CDR2 (germline): DFQATT, SNEGSKA (reference sequence). CDR3 sequence reads: CSARTAGQETQYF. DNA of the CDR3: TGCAGTGCAAGGACGGCGGGCCAAGAGACCCAGTACTTC.

This clonotype appeared a single time. The chain combines TRBV6-2 or TRBV6-3 with TRBJ2-7; possible D gene TRBD2, 7 bases. The length of the CDR3 is 17 residues. Trimming pared 5 bases from V and 5 bases from J, leaving 25 bases between. Germline lookup yields CDR1 MNHEY and CDR2 SVGEGT. The CDR3 DNA sequence: TGTGCCAGCAGTCGGACCAACCGGGGGGCTACAACCCACGAGCAGTACTTC. Its protein is CASSRTNRGATTHEQYF.

The genes are TRBV7-2 and TRBJ2-7, with 14 bases aligning to TRBD2. Germline V gene lookup returns CDR1 SGHTA and CDR2 FQGNSA. This CDR3 has 17 amino acids. The V and J ends lost 2 bases and 4 bases, in that order; junction bases with no gene match: 7. Here the CDR3 reads CASSLPGTSGSRYEQYF. The CDR3 nucleotides are TGTGCCAGCAGCTTACCCGGGACTAGCGGGAGTCGGTACGAGCAGTACTTC.

The chain links TRBV19 to TRBJ2-1; D unresolved. V lost 6 bases and J 6 bases, leaving 9 bases between the germline ends. In germline, CDR1 is LNHDA, CDR2 SQIVND (reference sequence). The CDR3 extends over 12 amino acids. CDR3 DNA: TGTGCCAGTAGCCTCACGCCCAATGAGCAGTTCTTC. This codes for CASSLTPNEQFF. The full variable domain, its missing parts supplied by reference TRBV19 and TRBJ2-1, is DGGITQSPKYLFRKEGQNVTLSCEQNLNHDAMYWYRQDPGQGLRLIYYSQIVNDFQKGDIAEGYSVSREKKESFPLTVTSAQKNPTAFYLCASSLTPNEQFFGPGTRLTVL.

Many counts were recorded for this clonotype. The chain carries TRBV15 and TRBJ2-7; 11 positions match TRBD2. Germline V lookup: CDR1 LNHNV, CDR2 YYDKDF (reference sequence). V was pared by 3 bases and J by 5 bases, with 15 bases of the junction left unmatched. This CDR3 is 18 amino acids long. The DNA of the CDR3 is TGTGCCACCAGCAGGGCCCTTAGCGGGAGGGCCGGTACTGACGAGCAGTACTTC. This gives the protein CATSRALSGRAGTDEQYF.

This clonotype turned up a few times. The CDR3 here is CATDTGHKNTEAFF. The CDR3 coding sequence is TGTGCCACCGACACCGGGCACAAGAACACTGAAGCTTTCTTT. V gene TRBV19 combines with J gene TRBJ1-1; D unresolved. Germline lookup yields CDR1 LNHDA and CDR2 SQIVND (reference sequence). This CDR3 comprises 14 residues. The V end was cut by 10 bases, the J end by 1 base, with 16 bases between. Looking up the rest from reference TRBV19 and TRBJ1-1 gives the full variable domain: DGGITQSPKYLFRKEGQNVTLSCEQNLNHDAMYWYRQDPGQGLRLIYYSQIVNDFQKGDIAEGYSVSREKKESFPLTVTSAQKNPTAFYLCATDTGHKNTEAFFGQGTRLTVV.

This clonotype was detected only once. The chain joins TRBV14 to TRBJ1-4; D might be TRBD1 (5 bases). The length of the CDR3 is 14 residues. Trimming removed 9 bases at V and 8 bases at J, with 19 bases between. Per germline, CDR1 SGHDN and CDR2 FVKESK. DNA for the CDR3: TGTGCCAGTAGTATGCAGGGTGAGGGGGAAAAACTGTTTTTT. Its protein product is CASSMQGEGEKLFF.

The V call is TRBV29-1, the J call TRBJ2-7; D uncertain. V was clipped by 2 bases and J by 3 bases, with 5 bases between them. Germline V gives CDR1 SQVTM, CDR2 ANQGSEA. This CDR3 contains 11 residues. CDR3 region: CSVEQDYEQYF. CDR3 coding DNA: TGCAGCGTTGAACAGGACTACGAGCAGTACTTC.